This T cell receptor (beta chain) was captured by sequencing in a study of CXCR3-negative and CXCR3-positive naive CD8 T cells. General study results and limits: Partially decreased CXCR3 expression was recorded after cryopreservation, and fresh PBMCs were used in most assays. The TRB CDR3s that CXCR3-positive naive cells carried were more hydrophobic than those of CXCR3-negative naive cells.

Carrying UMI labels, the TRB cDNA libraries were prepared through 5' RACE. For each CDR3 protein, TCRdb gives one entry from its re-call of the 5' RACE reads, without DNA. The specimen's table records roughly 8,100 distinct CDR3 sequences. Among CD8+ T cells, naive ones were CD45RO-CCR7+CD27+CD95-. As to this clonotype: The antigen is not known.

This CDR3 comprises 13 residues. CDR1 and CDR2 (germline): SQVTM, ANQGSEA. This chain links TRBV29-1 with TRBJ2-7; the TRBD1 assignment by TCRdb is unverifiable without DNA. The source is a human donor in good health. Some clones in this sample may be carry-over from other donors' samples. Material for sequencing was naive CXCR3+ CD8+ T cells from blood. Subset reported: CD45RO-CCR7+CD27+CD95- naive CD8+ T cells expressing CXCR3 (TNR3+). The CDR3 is CSVAGTPSYEQYF.